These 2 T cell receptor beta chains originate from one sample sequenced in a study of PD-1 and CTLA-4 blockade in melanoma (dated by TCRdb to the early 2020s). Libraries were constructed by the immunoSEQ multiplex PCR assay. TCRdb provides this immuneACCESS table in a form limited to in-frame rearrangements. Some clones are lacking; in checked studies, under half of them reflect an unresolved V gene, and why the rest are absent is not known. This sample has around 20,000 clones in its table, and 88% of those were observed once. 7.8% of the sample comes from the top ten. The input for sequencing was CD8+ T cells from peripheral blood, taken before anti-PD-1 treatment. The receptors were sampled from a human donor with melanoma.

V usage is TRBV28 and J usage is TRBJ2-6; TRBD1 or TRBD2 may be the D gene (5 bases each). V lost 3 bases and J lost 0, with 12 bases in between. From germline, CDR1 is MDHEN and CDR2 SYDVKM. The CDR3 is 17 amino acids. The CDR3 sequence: CASSFSTGGSGANVLTF. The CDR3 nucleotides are TGTGCCAGCAGTTTTTCTACAGGAGGCTCTGGGGCCAACGTCCTGACTTTC.

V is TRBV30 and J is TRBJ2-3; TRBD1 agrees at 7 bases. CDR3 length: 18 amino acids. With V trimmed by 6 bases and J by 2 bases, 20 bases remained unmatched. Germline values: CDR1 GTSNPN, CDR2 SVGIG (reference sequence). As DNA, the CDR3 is TGTGCCTGCAACCATGGGTCCAGGGGGTCCTCTAACACAGATACGCAGTATTTT. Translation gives CACNHGSRGSSNTDTQYF.